What follows are 25 T cell receptor beta chains derived from one specimen sequenced in a study of blood T cell repertoires in COVID-19. Clones were sequenced by immunoSEQ multiplex PCR, and TCRdb holds only the in-frame ones, with some missing. The sample includes about 370,000 clones, 75% to 90% of them seen just once. The sample taken for sequencing was PBMCs or T cells enriched from blood (not recorded which). The receptors come from a young man who had recovered from COVID-19.

V and J are TRBV4-1 and TRBJ1-2; maybe TRBD1 (6 bases). This CDR3 is built from 15 residues. Per the germline V gene, CDR1 is MGHRA and CDR2 is YSYEKL. The V gene lost 1 base and the J gene lost 7 bases, with 16 bases spanning the gap. CDR3 region: CASSQVGQSGGGYTF. CDR3 DNA sequence: TGCGCCAGCAGCCAAGTTGGACAGTCCGGTGGTGGCTACACCTTC.

The J gene is TRBJ1-3, the V gene TRBV12-5; D is unresolved. Trimming pared 0 bases from V and 8 bases from J, leaving 5 bases between. This CDR3 has 12 amino acids. The germline V gene has CDR1 LGHNT and CDR2 FRNRAP. CDR3: CASGLVPDTIYF. The CDR3 coding sequence is TGTGCTAGTGGTTTGGTCCCCGACACCATATATTTT.

CDR3 in amino acids: CASSPQGTTNTEAFF. The CDR3 nucleotides read TGTGCCAGCAGCCCGCAGGGCACAACGAACACTGAAGCTTTCTTT. The rearrangement links TRBV3-1 (or the pseudogene TRBV3-2) to TRBJ1-1; possible D gene TRBD1, 5 bases. Germline CDR1 and CDR2: LGHDT and YNNKEL (reference sequence). The CDR3 length is 15 residues. V was trimmed by 4 bases and J by 1 base, leaving 13 bases between them.

The chain joins TRBV5-8 to TRBJ2-3, with D unclear. The CDR3 is made up of 15 amino acids. V was cut by 0 bases and J by 6 bases, with 14 bases left in between. CDR1 SGHTS and CDR2 YDEGEE come from the germline V gene. DNA for the CDR3: TGTGCCAGCAGCTTGGACAGAAGCTTTCCCGATACGCAGTATTTT. This translates into CASSLDRSFPDTQYF.

The chain joins TRBV19 to TRBJ2-2, with a tentative D call TRBD2 (6 bases). Trimming left V 6 bases short and J 5 bases short, with 16 bases between. The CDR3 consists of 15 residues. Germline values: CDR1 LNHDA, CDR2 SQIVND (reference sequence). Here the CDR3 DNA reads TGTGCCAGTAGCCCCCGACTAGTACGGACCGGGGAGCTGTTTTTT. As protein: CASSPRLVRTGELFF.

This chain links TRBV20-1 with TRBJ1-6; D gene unclear. Germline V CDR1 and CDR2: DFQATT, SNEGSKA (reference sequence). The CDR3 is 15 amino acids. Trimming pared 3 bases from V and 9 bases from J, leaving 18 bases between. CDR3 bases: TGCAGTGCTAGTAAGAGGTCGGGGATAACTTCACCCCTCCACTTT. Its translation: CSASKRSGITSPLHF.

The chain combines TRBV27 with TRBJ2-7, with D possibly being TRBD2 (6 bases). Germline V gene lookup returns CDR1 MNHEY and CDR2 SMNVEV (reference sequence). This CDR3 has 15 amino acids. Trimming stripped 2 bases from V and 3 bases from J, with 14 bases between. CDR3 in DNA: TGTGCCAGCAGTTTAGCCCCCCGGGGAGGCTACGAGCAGTACTTC. This gives the protein CASSLAPRGGYEQYF.

The rearrangement joins TRBV2 to TRBJ2-1, with 7 bases matching TRBD1. J gave up 8 bases and V 10 bases, and 8 bases lay outside the gene matches. The length of the CDR3 is 12 residues. The germline gives CDR1 SNHLY, CDR2 FYNNEI. CDR3 in DNA: TGTGCCATCCACAGGGGTAGCGATGAGCAGTTCTTC. It translates to CAIHRGSDEQFF.

The V call is TRBV27, the J call TRBJ2-7, with 8 bases that match TRBD1. J gave up 4 bases and V 3 bases, and 17 bases lay outside the gene matches. The CDR3 sequence is 18 residues long. Germline values: CDR1 MNHEY, CDR2 SMNVEV (reference sequence). CDR3: CASSFRGPGQVWRYEQYF. The DNA of the CDR3 is TGTGCCAGCAGTTTTCGAGGTCCGGGACAGGTGTGGAGGTACGAGCAGTACTTC.

The chain recombines TRBV6-4 with TRBJ1-1; perhaps TRBD1 as D (6 bases). Germline V lookup: CDR1 MRHNA, CDR2 SNTAGT. Trimming removed 3 bases from V and 1 base from J, with 6 bases in between. This CDR3 is built from 13 residues. The CDR3 protein is CASSEGANTEAFF. For the CDR3, the DNA is TGTGCCAGCAGTGAGGGGGCGAACACTGAAGCTTTCTTT.

This sequence joins TRBV5-6 and TRBJ1-1, with TRBD1 identical over 8 bases. CDR3 length: 14 amino acids. Trimming removed 4 bases from V and 3 bases from J; junction bases left unmatched: 5. Germline V lookup: CDR1 SGHDT, CDR2 YYEEEE. The CDR3 DNA follows: TGTGCCAGCAGCGGACAGGGTGGTGACACTGAAGCTTTCTTT. It encodes CASSGQGGDTEAFF.

This rearrangement joins TRBV19 to TRBJ2-7, with 7 bases identical to TRBD1. Germline V gene sequence: CDR1 LNHDA, CDR2 SQIVND (reference sequence). The ends lost 4 bases at V and 0 bases at J; junction bases unmatched: 15. The CDR3 is 18 amino acids. The CDR3, as DNA: TGTGCCAGTAGTACGAGGGACAGTCGGAAGGGGACCTCCTACGAGCAGTACTTC. Translation gives CASSTRDSRKGTSYEQYF.

This rearrangement joins TRBV4-1 to TRBJ1-5; no reliable D call. This CDR3 spans 13 amino acids. V lost 1 base, J lost 6 bases, and 7 bases lay in between. Germline CDR1 is MGHRA and CDR2 is YSYEKL. Here the CDR3 reads CASSQVPSQPQHF. CDR3 bases: TGCGCCAGCAGCCAAGTCCCTTCTCAGCCCCAGCATTTT.

The genes are TRBV30 and TRBJ2-1; 7 positions match TRBD2. This CDR3 has 11 residues. Per the germline V gene, CDR1 is GTSNPN and CDR2 is SVGIG (reference sequence). V lost 0 bases to trimming and J lost 10 bases; unmatched junction nucleotides: 0. This chain's CDR3 is CAWSVAGEQFF. DNA of the CDR3: TGTGCCTGGAGTGTAGCGGGAGAGCAGTTCTTC. The whole variable domain, remainder taken from reference TRBV30 and TRBJ2-1, is SQTIHQWPATLVQPVGSPLSLECTVEGTSNPNLYWYRQAAGRGLQLLFYSVGIGQISSEVPQNLSASRPQDRQFILSSKKLLLSDSGFYLCAWSVAGEQFFGPGTRLTVL.

V and J are TRBV30 and TRBJ2-3; 14 bases match TRBD2. CDR1 and CDR2 from the germline V gene are GTSNPN and SVGIG (reference sequence). CDR3 length: 16 amino acids. V dropped 1 base and J dropped 5; count of bases not matched to a gene: 5. The CDR3 loop is CAWSAGLAGERDTQYF. In DNA, the CDR3 is TGTGCCTGGAGTGCGGGACTAGCGGGAGAGCGAGATACGCAGTATTTT.

V gene TRBV10-1 combines with J gene TRBJ2-2; the D is unclear. Trimming stripped 4 bases from V and 3 bases from J, with 9 bases between. The CDR3 covers 14 residues. Per germline, CDR1 WNHNN and CDR2 SYGVQD (reference sequence). The CDR3 DNA follows: TGCGCCAGCAGTGTGTACAGCCACACCGGGGAGCTGTTTTTT. Protein: CASSVYSHTGELFF.

This rearrangement joins TRBV5-1 to TRBJ2-7; TRBD1 matches 12 bases. CDR3 length: 17 amino acids. J was trimmed by 6 bases and V by 2 bases; bases with no gene match: 12. The germline V gene encodes CDR1 SGHRS and CDR2 YFSETQ. CDR3 sequence: CASSLSLTGDRGREQYF. CDR3 bases: TGCGCCAGCAGCTTAAGCCTCACGGGGGACAGGGGGCGCGAGCAGTACTTC.

The V call is TRBV5-1, the J call TRBJ1-1; the match to TRBD1 covers 10 bases. After removal of 7 bases from V and 0 bases from J, the junction contained 9 bases not matched to a gene. This CDR3 spans 16 amino acids. Germline CDR1 and CDR2: SGHRS and YFSETQ. Here the CDR3 reads CASGQGGTGVNTEAFF. CDR3 DNA: TGCGCCAGCGGCCAAGGGGGGACAGGGGTGAACACTGAAGCTTTCTTT. Looking up the rest from reference TRBV5-1 and TRBJ1-1 gives the full variable domain: KAGVTQTPRYLIKTRGQQVTLSCSPISGHRSVSWYQQTPGQGLQFLFEYFSETQRNKGNFPGRFSGRQFSNSRSEMNVSTLELGDSALYLCASGQGGTGVNTEAFFGQGTRLTVV.

The chain employs TRBV7-3 and TRBJ2-2, with D hard to call. The V gene lost 5 bases and the J gene lost 6 bases, with 16 bases spanning the gap. The CDR3 is 15 residues long. The V gene's germline CDR1 is SGHTA and CDR2 FQGTGA. The CDR3 sequence: CASSPGSMMAGELFF. Here the CDR3 DNA reads TGTGCCAGCAGCCCCGGTAGTATGATGGCCGGGGAGCTGTTTTTT.

This chain's CDR3 is CASSLTIGTEAFF. The CDR3 nucleotides are TGTGCCAGCAGCTTAACGATCGGGACTGAAGCTTTCTTT. V and J are TRBV7-3 and TRBJ1-1, with D unresolved. V lost 0 bases and J lost 5, with 7 bases in between. The V gene's germline CDR1 is SGHTA and CDR2 FQGTGA. This CDR3 is 13 amino acids long.

The chain combines TRBV5-4 with TRBJ2-5; the D gene is possibly TRBD2 (5 bases). The CDR3 is made up of 15 amino acids. Germline V gene lookup returns CDR1 SGHNT and CDR2 YYREEE (reference sequence). With 6 bases removed from V and 1 base from J, the gap between germline ends came to 16 bases. In DNA form, the CDR3 reads TGTGCCAGCACCACTCGGTCGGGGTCCCAAGAGACCCAGTACTTC. It encodes CASTTRSGSQETQYF.

The chain links TRBV27 to TRBJ2-1; perhaps TRBD1 as D (8 bases). Between the trimmed V and J ends, which lost 5 bases and 2 bases, there was a span of 13 bases. The CDR3 contains 15 residues. CDR1 is MNHEY, CDR2 SMNVEV, per germline (reference sequence). Here the CDR3 reads CASSLTGGAYNEQFF. In DNA form, the CDR3 reads TGTGCCAGCAGTCTCACAGGGGGGGCCTACAATGAGCAGTTCTTC.

V usage is TRBV2 and J usage is TRBJ1-1; D possibly corresponds to TRBD1 (5 bases). CDR1 and CDR2 from the germline V gene are SNHLY and FYNNEI. The CDR3 is 17 residues long. Trimming removed 3 bases from V and 1 base from J, with 18 bases in between. DNA of the CDR3: TGTGCCAGCAGTGATGTTGCTTTGAACCAGGGGAACACTGAAGCTTTCTTT. This gives the protein CASSDVALNQGNTEAFF.

The V gene is TRBV3-1 (or the pseudogene TRBV3-2), the J gene TRBJ2-5; D is unresolved. Germline CDR1 is LGHDT and CDR2 is YNNKEL (reference sequence). With 2 bases removed from V and 5 bases from J, the gap between germline ends came to 9 bases. The CDR3 loop spans 13 amino acids. The CDR3 region has the DNA TGTGCCAGCAGCCAATTTTACGGTGAGACCCAGTACTTC. It yields the protein CASSQFYGETQYF.

This rearrangement joins TRBV9 to TRBJ2-6; 9 bases match TRBD1. The CDR3 is made up of 18 amino acids. V lost 4 bases and J lost 3; bases outside the gene matches: 11. Germline V gives CDR1 SGDLS, CDR2 YYNGEE. The CDR3 coding sequence is TGTGCCAGCAGCCCGAACTCACAGGGGGCAGGTGGGGCCAACGTCCTGACTTTC. Protein: CASSPNSQGAGGANVLTF.